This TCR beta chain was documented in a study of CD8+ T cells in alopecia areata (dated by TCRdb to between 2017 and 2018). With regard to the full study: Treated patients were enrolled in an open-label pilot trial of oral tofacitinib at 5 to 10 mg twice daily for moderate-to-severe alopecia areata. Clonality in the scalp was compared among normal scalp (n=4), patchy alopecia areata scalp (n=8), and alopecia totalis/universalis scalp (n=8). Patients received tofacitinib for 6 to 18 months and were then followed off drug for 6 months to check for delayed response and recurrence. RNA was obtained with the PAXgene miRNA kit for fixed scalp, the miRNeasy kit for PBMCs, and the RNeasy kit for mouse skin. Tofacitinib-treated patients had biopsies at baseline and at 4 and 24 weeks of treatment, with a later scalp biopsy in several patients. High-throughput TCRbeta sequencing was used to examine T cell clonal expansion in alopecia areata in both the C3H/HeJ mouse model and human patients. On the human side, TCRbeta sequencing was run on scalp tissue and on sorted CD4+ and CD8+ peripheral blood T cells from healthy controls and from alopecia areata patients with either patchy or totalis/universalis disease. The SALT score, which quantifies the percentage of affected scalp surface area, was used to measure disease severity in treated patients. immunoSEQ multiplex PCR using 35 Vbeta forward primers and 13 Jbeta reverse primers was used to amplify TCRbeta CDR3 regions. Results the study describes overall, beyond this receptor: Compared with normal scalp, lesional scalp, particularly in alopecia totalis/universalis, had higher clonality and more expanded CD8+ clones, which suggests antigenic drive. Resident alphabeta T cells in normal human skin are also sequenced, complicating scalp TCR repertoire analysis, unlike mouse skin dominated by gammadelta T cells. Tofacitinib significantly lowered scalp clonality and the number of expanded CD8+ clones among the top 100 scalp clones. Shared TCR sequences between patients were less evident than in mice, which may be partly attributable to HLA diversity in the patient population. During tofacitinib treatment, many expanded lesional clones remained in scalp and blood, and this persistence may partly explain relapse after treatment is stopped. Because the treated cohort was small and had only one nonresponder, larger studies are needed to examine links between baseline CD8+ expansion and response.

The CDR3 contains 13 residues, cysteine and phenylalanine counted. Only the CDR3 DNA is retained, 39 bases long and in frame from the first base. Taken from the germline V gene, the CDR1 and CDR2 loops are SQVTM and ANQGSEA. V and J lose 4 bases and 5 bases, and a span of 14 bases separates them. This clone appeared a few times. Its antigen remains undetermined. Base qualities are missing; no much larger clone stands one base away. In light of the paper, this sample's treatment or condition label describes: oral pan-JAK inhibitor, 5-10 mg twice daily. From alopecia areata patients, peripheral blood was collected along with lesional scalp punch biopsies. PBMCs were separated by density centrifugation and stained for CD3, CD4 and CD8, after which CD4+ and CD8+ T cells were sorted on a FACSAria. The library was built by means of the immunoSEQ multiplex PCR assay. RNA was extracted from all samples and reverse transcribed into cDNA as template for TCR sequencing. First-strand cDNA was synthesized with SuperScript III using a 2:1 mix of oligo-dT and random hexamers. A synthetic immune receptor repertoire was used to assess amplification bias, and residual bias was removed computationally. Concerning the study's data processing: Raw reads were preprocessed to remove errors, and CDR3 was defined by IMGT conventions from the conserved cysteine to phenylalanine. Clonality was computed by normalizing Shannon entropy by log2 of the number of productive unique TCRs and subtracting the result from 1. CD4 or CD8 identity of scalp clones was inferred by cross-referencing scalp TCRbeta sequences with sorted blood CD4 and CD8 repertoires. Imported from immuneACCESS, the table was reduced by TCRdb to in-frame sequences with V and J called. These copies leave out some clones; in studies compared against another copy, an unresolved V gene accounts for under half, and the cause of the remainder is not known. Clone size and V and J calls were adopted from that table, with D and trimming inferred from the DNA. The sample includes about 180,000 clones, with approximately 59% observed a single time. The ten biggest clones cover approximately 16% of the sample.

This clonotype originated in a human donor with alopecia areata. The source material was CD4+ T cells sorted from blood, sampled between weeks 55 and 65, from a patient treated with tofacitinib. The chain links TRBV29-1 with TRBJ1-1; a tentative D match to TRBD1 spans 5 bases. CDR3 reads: CSVVTAWGTEAFF. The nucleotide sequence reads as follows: TGCAGCGTTGTGACAGCGTGGGGAACTGAAGCTTTCTTT.